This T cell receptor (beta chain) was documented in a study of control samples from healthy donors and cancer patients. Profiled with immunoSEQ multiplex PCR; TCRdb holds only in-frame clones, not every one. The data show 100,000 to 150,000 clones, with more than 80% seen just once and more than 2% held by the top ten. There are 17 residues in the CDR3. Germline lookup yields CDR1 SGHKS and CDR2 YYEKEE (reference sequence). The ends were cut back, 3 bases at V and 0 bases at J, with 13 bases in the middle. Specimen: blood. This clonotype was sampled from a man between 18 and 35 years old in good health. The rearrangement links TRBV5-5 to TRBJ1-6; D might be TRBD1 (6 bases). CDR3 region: CASSSETGSSYNSPLHF. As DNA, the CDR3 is TGTGCCAGCAGCTCGGAGACAGGTTCCTCCTATAATTCACCCCTCCACTTT.